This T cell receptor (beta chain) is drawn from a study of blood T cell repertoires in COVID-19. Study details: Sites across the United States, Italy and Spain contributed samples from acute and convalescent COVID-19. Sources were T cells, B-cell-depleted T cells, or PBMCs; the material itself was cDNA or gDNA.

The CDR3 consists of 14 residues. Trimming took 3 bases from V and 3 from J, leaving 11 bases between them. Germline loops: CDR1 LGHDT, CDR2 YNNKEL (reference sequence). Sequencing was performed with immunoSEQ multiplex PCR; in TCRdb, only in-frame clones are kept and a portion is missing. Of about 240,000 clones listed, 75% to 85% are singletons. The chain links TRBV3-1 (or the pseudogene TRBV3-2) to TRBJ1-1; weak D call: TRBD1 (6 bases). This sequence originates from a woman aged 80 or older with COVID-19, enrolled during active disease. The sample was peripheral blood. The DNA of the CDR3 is TGTGCCAGCAGCCACAGGGGAGGGGACACTGAAGCTTTCTTT. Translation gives CASSHRGGDTEAFF.